Listed below are T cell receptor beta chains from one sample, sequenced in a study of T cell responses to AZD1222 COVID-19 vaccine. Generated by immunoSEQ multiplex PCR, the TCRdb table keeps only in-frame clones and is missing some. The table has about 64,000 clones, just over 90% seen once; the top ten hold approximately 6%. This specimen was peripheral blood, taken 28 days after the second dose of the MenACWY control vaccine. Receptors were obtained from an adult who received the MenACWY meningococcal vaccine as a control. Both conserved end residues are part of each CDR3. Fields, in order: D gene, clone size, V gene, J gene, CDR3 protein, CDR3 DNA. The D gene is left open where the match is weak. A clone size is listed for some rows: how often the clone was seen (once, few, many), or a class if it is expanded.

d_gene: -; abundance: -; v_gene: TRBV28; j_gene: TRBJ1-4; CDR3aa: CASSLGGPPTNEKLFF; CDR3nt: TGTGCCAGCAGTTTAGGAGGTCCTCCAACTAATGAAAAACTGTTTTTT
d_gene: TRBD2; abundance: once; v_gene: TRBV5-1; j_gene: TRBJ2-1; CDR3aa: CASSAGLAGVNEQFF; CDR3nt: TGCGCCAGCAGCGCGGGACTAGCGGGAGTCAATGAGCAGTTCTTC
d_gene: TRBD1; abundance: -; v_gene: TRBV6-4; j_gene: TRBJ2-3; CDR3aa: CASSDSGQGSDTQYF; CDR3nt: TGTGCCAGCAGTGACTCAGGACAGGGGTCCGATACGCAGTATTTT
d_gene: -; abundance: -; v_gene: TRBV4-1; j_gene: TRBJ2-3; CDR3aa: CASSQEEGGTSGDTQYF; CDR3nt: TGCGCCAGCAGCCAAGAGGAAGGCGGGACCAGCGGAGATACGCAGTATTTT
d_gene: -; abundance: -; v_gene: TRBV21-1; j_gene: TRBJ2-3; CDR3aa: CASSNRGRAPRRDTQYF; CDR3nt: TGTGCCAGCAGCAATAGGGGACGAGCGCCCCGTAGGGATACGCAGTATTTT
d_gene: -; abundance: -; v_gene: TRBV5-4; j_gene: TRBJ1-1; CDR3aa: CASSSGPDHKRNTEAFF; CDR3nt: TGTGCCAGCAGTAGTGGGCCGGATCATAAGAGAAACACTGAAGCTTTCTTT
d_gene: -; abundance: -; v_gene: TRBV5-6; j_gene: TRBJ2-3; CDR3aa: CASSTTSTDTQYF; CDR3nt: TGTGCCAGCAGCACTACTAGCACAGATACGCAGTATTTT
d_gene: TRBD1; abundance: -; v_gene: TRBV15; j_gene: TRBJ2-7; CDR3aa: CATSRDRIGSEF; CDR3nt: TGTGCCACCAGCAGGGACAGGATTGGGTCTGAATTC
d_gene: TRBD2; abundance: -; v_gene: TRBV5-4; j_gene: TRBJ2-3; CDR3aa: CASSPSGRTDTQYF; CDR3nt: TGTGCCAGCAGCCCAAGCGGGAGAACAGATACGCAGTATTTT
d_gene: -; abundance: once; v_gene: TRBV3-1/TRBV3-2; j_gene: TRBJ2-5; CDR3aa: CASSRYETQYF; CDR3nt: TGTGCCAGCAGCCGATACGAGACCCAGTACTTC
d_gene: -; abundance: -; v_gene: TRBV6-5; j_gene: TRBJ1-5; CDR3aa: CASSYSLEENQPQHF; CDR3nt: TGTGCCAGCAGTTACTCGTTAGAAGAAAATCAGCCCCAGCATTTT
d_gene: TRBD1; abundance: medium-sized; v_gene: TRBV28; j_gene: TRBJ1-1; CDR3aa: CASSLSGRGDEAFF; CDR3nt: TGTGCCAGCAGTTTATCGGGCAGGGGGGATGAAGCTTTCTTT
d_gene: TRBD1; abundance: -; v_gene: TRBV19; j_gene: TRBJ1-1; CDR3aa: CASSSLTGGEAFF; CDR3nt: TGTGCCAGTAGTAGCCTGACAGGGGGTGAAGCTTTCTTT
d_gene: TRBD2; abundance: -; v_gene: TRBV7-2; j_gene: TRBJ2-7; CDR3aa: CASSLASGRAGFNEQYF; CDR3nt: TGTGCCAGCAGCCTAGCTAGCGGGAGGGCCGGATTTAACGAGCAGTACTTC
d_gene: TRBD2; abundance: -; v_gene: TRBV5-1; j_gene: TRBJ2-1; CDR3aa: CASSPGLEWGNEQFF; CDR3nt: TGCGCCAGCAGCCCCGGACTAGAGTGGGGCAATGAGCAGTTCTTC
d_gene: -; abundance: -; v_gene: TRBV14; j_gene: TRBJ2-2; CDR3aa: CASSPYLVSTGELFF; CDR3nt: TGTGCCAGCAGCCCTTATTTGGTCTCCACCGGGGAGCTGTTTTTT
d_gene: -; abundance: -; v_gene: TRBV9; j_gene: TRBJ2-7; CDR3aa: CASSPAGNSYEQYF; CDR3nt: TGTGCCAGCAGCCCCGCCGGTAATTCCTACGAGCAGTACTTC
d_gene: -; abundance: -; v_gene: TRBV6-5; j_gene: TRBJ2-7; CDR3aa: CASKEYEQYF; CDR3nt: TGTGCCAGCAAGGAATACGAGCAGTACTTC
d_gene: TRBD2; abundance: -; v_gene: TRBV5-5; j_gene: TRBJ2-3; CDR3aa: CASTSGTAGGDTQYF; CDR3nt: TGTGCCAGCACCTCTGGGACAGCGGGGGGAGATACGCAGTATTTT
d_gene: -; abundance: -; v_gene: TRBV7-3; j_gene: TRBJ2-3; CDR3aa: CASSLGQASTDTQYF; CDR3nt: TGTGCCAGCAGCTTGGGTCAGGCTAGCACAGATACGCAGTATTTT
d_gene: -; abundance: -; v_gene: TRBV7-9; j_gene: TRBJ1-4; CDR3aa: CASSPREGEKLFF; CDR3nt: TGTGCCAGCAGCCCTCGGGAGGGTGAGAAACTGTTTTTT
d_gene: -; abundance: once; v_gene: TRBV6-6; j_gene: TRBJ1-2; CDR3aa: CASSYGGGYTF; CDR3nt: TGTGCCAGCAGTTACGGAGGCGGCTACACCTTC
d_gene: -; abundance: -; v_gene: TRBV30; j_gene: TRBJ2-1; CDR3aa: CAWVDSYNEQFF; CDR3nt: TGTGCCTGGGTGGACAGCTACAATGAGCAGTTCTTC
d_gene: -; abundance: -; v_gene: TRBV30; j_gene: TRBJ2-1; CDR3aa: CAWSVRMGTEQFF; CDR3nt: TGTGCCTGGAGTGTACGAATGGGGACTGAGCAGTTCTTC
d_gene: TRBD2; abundance: -; v_gene: TRBV19; j_gene: TRBJ2-5; CDR3aa: CASSPFSGSPGETQYF; CDR3nt: TGTGCCAGTAGTCCGTTTAGCGGGAGTCCAGGCGAGACCCAGTACTTC
d_gene: -; abundance: -; v_gene: TRBV27; j_gene: TRBJ2-5; CDR3aa: CASRSGETQYF; CDR3nt: TGTGCCAGCCGTTCCGGGGAGACCCAGTACTTC
d_gene: -; abundance: -; v_gene: TRBV6-5; j_gene: TRBJ2-2; CDR3aa: CASSIFSGTGELFF; CDR3nt: TGTGCCAGCAGTATTTTCTCAGGGACCGGGGAGCTGTTTTTT
d_gene: -; abundance: -; v_gene: TRBV19; j_gene: TRBJ2-2; CDR3aa: CASSQTGELFF; CDR3nt: TGTGCCAGTAGTCAAACCGGGGAGCTGTTTTTT